These T cell receptor beta chains were read from a single sample in a study of OX40 agonist ivuxolimab in advanced cancers. Assay: immunoSEQ multiplex PCR; the TCRdb copy retains only in-frame clones and omits some. The sample records 66,000 or so clones, around 90% being singletons. The material was CD4+ or CD8+ T cells sorted from blood, obtained in a trial of the OX40 agonist ivuxolimab. The origin of the receptors is an adult with an advanced solid tumor such as melanoma, head and neck, liver or kidney cancer. CDR3s include the opening cysteine and the closing phenylalanine or tryptophan. Fields, in order: D gene, J gene, V gene, clone size, CDR3 DNA, CDR3 protein. A D gene is named only where the DNA matches it firmly. Expanded clones get a size class; other rows say once, few or many, or leave the size out.

D: NA; J: TRBJ1-2; V: TRBV6-6; size: NA; DNA: TGTGCCAGCAGGCTCTCAGGGGCAAGTGGCTACACCTTC; CDR3: CASRLSGASGYTF
D: NA; J: TRBJ2-7; V: TRBV9; size: NA; DNA: TGTGCCAGCAGCGTAGGCGGGACAGCTTCGCTTGCCGAGCAGTACTTC; CDR3: CASSVGGTASLAEQYF
D: TRBD2; J: TRBJ2-6; V: TRBV5-1; size: NA; DNA: TGCGCCAGCAGTTCTCATTCGCCGGGGGGAGGACTCTCTGGGGCCAACGTCCTGACTTTC; CDR3: CASSSHSPGGGLSGANVLTF
D: TRBD2; J: TRBJ2-1; V: TRBV5-1; size: NA; DNA: TGCGCCAGCAGCGGGGGACTAGCGGGAGTTAGTGGCAATGAGCAGTTCTTC; CDR3: CASSGGLAGVSGNEQFF
D: TRBD1; J: TRBJ2-1; V: TRBV27; size: NA; DNA: TGTGCCAGCAGTACAAAACAGGGGAAGGGCTCCTACAATGAGCAGTTCTTC; CDR3: CASSTKQGKGSYNEQFF
D: TRBD1; J: TRBJ2-1; V: TRBV10-3; size: NA; DNA: TGTGCCATCCGGGACAGGGACAATGAGCAGTTCTTC; CDR3: CAIRDRDNEQFF
D: NA; J: TRBJ1-3; V: TRBV6-1; size: NA; DNA: TGTGCCAGCAGTGAAGACAGGGCTGGAAACACCATATATTTT; CDR3: CASSEDRAGNTIYF
D: TRBD1; J: TRBJ1-2; V: TRBV5-1; size: once; DNA: TGCGCCAGCAGCTTGTCAGGGGGTTCTAACTATGGCTACACCTTC; CDR3: CASSLSGGSNYGYTF
D: TRBD1; J: TRBJ1-3; V: TRBV4-1; size: NA; DNA: TGCGCCAGCAGCCAAGTTGACAGGGGGGTGGTTAGTCCTGGAAACACCATATATTTT; CDR3: CASSQVDRGVVSPGNTIYF
D: NA; J: TRBJ1-5; V: TRBV6-5; size: few; DNA: TGTGCCAGCAGTCAGACAGGAAAGCAGCCCCAGCATTTT; CDR3: CASSQTGKQPQHF
D: TRBD1; J: TRBJ1-2; V: TRBV6-4; size: once; DNA: TGTGCCAGCAGTGACTCGAAGACAGGGGGCTCTAACTATGGCTACACCTTC; CDR3: CASSDSKTGGSNYGYTF
D: TRBD1; J: TRBJ1-1; V: TRBV18; size: NA; DNA: TGTGCCAGCTCACCGAGGACAGGGGGCAATACTGAAGCTTTCTTT; CDR3: CASSPRTGGNTEAFF
D: NA; J: TRBJ1-4; V: TRBV14; size: NA; DNA: TGTGCCAGCAGCCCGGGGCAGAGGATCACTAATGAAAAACTGTTTTTT; CDR3: CASSPGQRITNEKLFF
D: TRBD1; J: TRBJ1-2; V: TRBV19; size: NA; DNA: TGTGCCAGTAAACCCCGGGACAGGGACCCTGGCTACACCTTC; CDR3: CASKPRDRDPGYTF
D: TRBD1; J: TRBJ1-6; V: TRBV5-8; size: NA; DNA: TGTGCCAGCAGCTCGGGACAGGGGGATTCACCCCTCCACTTT; CDR3: CASSSGQGDSPLHF
D: NA; J: TRBJ1-5; V: TRBV30; size: few; DNA: TGTGCCTGGAGTCCGTGGGGCAATCAGCCCCAGCATTTT; CDR3: CAWSPWGNQPQHF
D: TRBD2; J: TRBJ2-1; V: TRBV7-2; size: NA; DNA: TGTGCCAGCAGCTCCCAGACTAGCGGAGGTAGTAATGAGCAGTTCTTC; CDR3: CASSSQTSGGSNEQFF
D: NA; J: TRBJ2-2; V: TRBV7-2; size: NA; DNA: TGTGCCAGCAGCATGGCAGGGAAGGCCGGGGAGCTGTTTTTT; CDR3: CASSMAGKAGELFF
D: NA; J: TRBJ2-7; V: TRBV5-1; size: NA; DNA: TGCGCCAGCAGCTTGGGGGACCGTACCTACGAGCAGTACTTC; CDR3: CASSLGDRTYEQYF
D: TRBD2; J: TRBJ2-3; V: TRBV5-1; size: NA; DNA: TGCGCCAGCAGCAGGGTAGCGGGAGGTAGCACAGATACGCAGTATTTT; CDR3: CASSRVAGGSTDTQYF